Only a few counts were recorded for the clone carrying this T cell receptor beta chain. This sample is part of a study of blood T cell repertoires in COVID-19. In the study overall: Collection of acute and convalescent COVID-19 samples took place in the United States, Italy and Spain. Sample material is recorded as cDNA or gDNA derived from T cells, B-cell-depleted T cells, or PBMCs.

V gave up 4 bases and J gave up 7 bases; unmatched junction bases: 6. The CDR3 sequence is 14 residues long. As originally analysed: Nucleated cell counts were estimated from reference gene primer amplification. Sequencing was performed with immunoSEQ multiplex PCR; in TCRdb, only in-frame clones are kept and a portion is missing. The V and J calls and clone size come from that table; D and trimming were worked out from the DNA. Of 200,000 to 250,000 clones detected, 86% appear once; the ten largest clones hold around 10%. This clonotype originated in a man between 45 and 60 years old with COVID-19, enrolled during active disease. The rearrangement links TRBV5-3 to TRBJ1-5; 9 bases are a match to TRBD1. TRBV5-3 is identified as an open reading frame with a role that is uncertain. The sample was peripheral blood. As DNA, the CDR3 is TGTGCCAGAAGCCGAGACAGGGGGTTACAGCCCCAGCATTTT. Its protein product is CARSRDRGLQPQHF.